This TCR beta chain was captured in a study of cytomegalovirus exposure and HLA in healthy donors. On the study more broadly: Genotyping showed roughly 76% of approximately 430 donors falling in the Caucasian-associated ancestry cluster. Whole-study results and caveats: Overall, some 160 TCR beta chains were annotated as cytomegalovirus-associated.

The primer mix had 60 Vbeta and 13 Jbeta primers. Measured with immunoSEQ multiplex PCR; TCRdb has only the in-frame clones, and not every one. Among approximately 190,000 clones listed, approximately 80% were seen once. About this clone itself: Its antigen remains unknown.

CDR1 MDHEN and CDR2 SYDVKM come from the germline V gene. Trimming stripped 4 bases from V and 3 bases from J, with 7 bases between. The CDR3 consists of 12 residues. V is TRBV28 and J is TRBJ2-7, with unresolved D. Sequenced sample: PBMCs. This TCR came from a woman aged 25 to 45 in good health and CMV-seropositive. The DNA for the CDR3 is TGTGCCAGCAGTTCCCTTAACTACGAGCAGTACTTC. It is translated as CASSSLNYEQYF.